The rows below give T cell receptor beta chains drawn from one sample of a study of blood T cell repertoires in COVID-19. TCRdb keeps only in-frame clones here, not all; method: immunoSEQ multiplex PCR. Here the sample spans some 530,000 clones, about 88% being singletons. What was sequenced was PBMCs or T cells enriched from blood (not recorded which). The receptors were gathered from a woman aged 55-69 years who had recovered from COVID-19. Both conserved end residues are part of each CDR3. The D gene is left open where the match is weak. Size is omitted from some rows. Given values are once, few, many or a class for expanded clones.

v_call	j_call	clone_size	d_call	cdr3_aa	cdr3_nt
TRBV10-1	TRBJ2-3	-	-	CASRGTTDTQYF	TGCGCCAGCCGGGGGACCACAGATACGCAGTATTTT
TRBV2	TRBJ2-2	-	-	CASSRSTVAGELFF	TGTGCCAGCAGCCGCTCGACTGTGGCTGGGGAGCTGTTTTTT
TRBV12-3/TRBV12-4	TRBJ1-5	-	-	CASRKQGIEPQHF	TGTGCCAGCAGGAAACAGGGTATAGAGCCCCAGCATTTT
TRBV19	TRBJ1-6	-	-	CASNKGQYNSPLHF	TGTGCCAGTAACAAAGGACAGTATAATTCACCTCTCCACTTT
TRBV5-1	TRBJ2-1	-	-	CASSPIRDIHNEQFF	TGCGCCAGCAGCCCGATAAGGGACATACACAATGAGCAGTTCTTC
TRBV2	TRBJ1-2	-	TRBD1	CASRLQGGNSYGYGYTF	TGTGCCAGCAGATTACAGGGGGGTAACTCCTACGGTTATGGCTACACCTTC
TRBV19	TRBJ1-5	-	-	CASMAGGGGVQPQHF	TGTGCCAGTATGGCGGGCGGGGGCGGAGTACAGCCCCAGCATTTT
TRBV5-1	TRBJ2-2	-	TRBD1	CASSPRQGAPGELFF	TGCGCCAGCAGCCCGAGACAGGGGGCCCCCGGGGAGCTGTTTTTT
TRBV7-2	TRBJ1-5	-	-	CASSLQGQGNQPQHF	TGTGCCAGCAGCTTACAGGGGCAGGGCAATCAGCCCCAGCATTTT
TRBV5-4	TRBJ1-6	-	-	CASSPGLDNSPLHF	TGTGCCAGCAGCCCGGGTCTCGATAATTCACCCCTCCACTTT
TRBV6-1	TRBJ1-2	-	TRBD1	CASSEAHGQGYGYTF	TGTGCCAGCAGTGAAGCGCATGGACAGGGATATGGCTACACCTTC
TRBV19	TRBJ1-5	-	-	CASIRYPGDQPQHF	TGTGCCAGTATTAGATATCCGGGAGATCAGCCCCAGCATTTT
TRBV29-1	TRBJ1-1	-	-	CSVDSGGTEAFF	TGCAGCGTTGATTCGGGGGGCACTGAAGCTTTCTTT
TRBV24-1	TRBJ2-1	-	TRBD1	CATSGGTGEREQFF	TGTGCCACCAGTGGAGGGACAGGGGAGAGGGAGCAGTTCTTC
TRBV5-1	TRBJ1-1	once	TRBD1	CASSFLGQGRTEAFF	TGCGCCAGCAGCTTTCTAGGACAGGGAAGGACTGAAGCTTTCTTT
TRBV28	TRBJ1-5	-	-	CASSFVAGLGQPQHF	TGTGCCAGCAGTTTTGTGGCGGGACTGGGTCAGCCCCAGCATTTT
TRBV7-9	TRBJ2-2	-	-	CASSFWGDTGELFF	TGTGCCAGCAGCTTTTGGGGGGACACCGGGGAGCTGTTTTTT
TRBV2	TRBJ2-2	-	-	CASSVEGVNTGELFF	TGTGCCAGCAGTGTCGAGGGAGTGAACACCGGGGAGCTGTTTTTT
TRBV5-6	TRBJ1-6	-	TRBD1	CASSFGTGVSPLHF	TGTGCCAGCAGCTTTGGGACAGGGGTTTCACCCCTCCACTTT
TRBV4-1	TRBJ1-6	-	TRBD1	CASSQGSRDRGSPLHF	TGCGCCAGCAGCCAAGGCTCCCGAGACAGGGGTTCACCCCTCCACTTT
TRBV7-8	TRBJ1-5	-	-	CASSLTGDQPQHF	TGTGCCAGCAGCTTAACGGGGGATCAGCCCCAGCATTTT
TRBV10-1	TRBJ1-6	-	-	CASSDGGHNSPLHF	TGCGCCAGCAGTGACGGGGGGCACAATTCACCCCTCCACTTT
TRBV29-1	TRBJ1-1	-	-	CSVERMGAAFF	TGCAGCGTTGAAAGGATGGGGGCAGCTTTCTTT
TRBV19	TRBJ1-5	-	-	CASSKPNQPQHF	TGTGCCAGTAGTAAGCCAAATCAGCCCCAGCATTTT
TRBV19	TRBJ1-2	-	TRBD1	CASSIAGGYGYTF	TGTGCCAGTAGTATCGCAGGGGGATATGGCTACACCTTC
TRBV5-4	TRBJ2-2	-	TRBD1	CASSLTGEYTGELFF	TGTGCCAGCAGCCTTACAGGGGAGTACACCGGGGAGCTGTTTTTT
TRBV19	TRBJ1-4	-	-	CATRRRGEIEKLFF	TGTGCCACCAGGAGGCGGGGGGAGATTGAAAAACTGTTTTTT
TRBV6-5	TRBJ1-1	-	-	CASSSLWGGTEAFF	TGTGCCAGCAGTTCACTCTGGGGAGGCACTGAAGCTTTCTTT
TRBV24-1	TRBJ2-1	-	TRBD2	CATAPGGGWYEQFF	TGTGCCACCGCCCCGGGGGGAGGCTGGTATGAGCAGTTCTTC
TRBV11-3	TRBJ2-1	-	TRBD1	CASSLGQGNYNEQFF	TGTGCCAGCAGCTTAGGACAGGGGAACTACAATGAGCAGTTCTTC
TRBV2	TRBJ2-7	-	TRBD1	CASKVVGQAYEQYF	TGTGCCAGCAAGGTTGTCGGACAGGCCTACGAGCAGTACTTC
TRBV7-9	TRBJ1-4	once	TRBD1	CASSLFTGTVDEKLFF	TGTGCCAGCAGCTTGTTTACCGGGACAGTCGATGAAAAACTGTTTTTT
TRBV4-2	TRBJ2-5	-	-	CASSQDLSAPGTQYF	TGTGCCAGCAGCCAAGATCTCTCTGCACCCGGGACCCAGTACTTC
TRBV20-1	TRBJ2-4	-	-	CSASPGKRNIQYF	TGCAGTGCTAGTCCCGGGAAACGGAACATTCAGTACTTC
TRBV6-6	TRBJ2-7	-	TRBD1	CASSPPLGTGGDEQYF	TGTGCCAGCAGTCCGCCGTTGGGGACAGGGGGTGATGAGCAGTACTTC
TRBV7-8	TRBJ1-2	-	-	CASSLADSRRGGYTF	TGTGCCAGCAGCTTAGCGGACAGCAGGAGAGGAGGCTACACCTTC
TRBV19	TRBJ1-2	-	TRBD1	CASRTGGGYTF	TGTGCCAGCCGGACAGGCGGTGGCTACACCTTC
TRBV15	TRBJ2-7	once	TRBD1	CATSNRQGRYEQYF	TGTGCCACCAGCAACCGACAGGGCAGATACGAGCAGTACTTC
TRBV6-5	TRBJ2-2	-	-	CACGWPTTGELFF	TGTGCCTGCGGGTGGCCGACCACCGGGGAGCTGTTTTTT
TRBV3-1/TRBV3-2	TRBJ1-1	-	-	CASRQASQNTEAFF	TGTGCCAGCAGACAGGCTTCGCAGAACACTGAAGCTTTCTTT
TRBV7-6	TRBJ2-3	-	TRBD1	CASSPGQGPDTQYF	TGTGCCAGCAGCCCCGGACAGGGGCCAGATACGCAGTATTTT
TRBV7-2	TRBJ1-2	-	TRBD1	CASSSDRGNYGYTF	TGTGCCAGCAGTTCCGACAGGGGAAACTATGGCTACACCTTC
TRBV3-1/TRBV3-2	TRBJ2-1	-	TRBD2	CASSLAGGNNEQFF	TGTGCCAGCAGCCTCGCGGGGGGGAACAATGAGCAGTTCTTC
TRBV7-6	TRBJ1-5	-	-	CASSLGAGNQPQHF	TGTGCCAGCAGCTTAGGGGCAGGGAATCAGCCCCAGCATTTT
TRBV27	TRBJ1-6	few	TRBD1	CASSLGQGKSPLHF	TGTGCCAGCAGTTTGGGACAGGGGAAGTCACCCCTCCACTTT
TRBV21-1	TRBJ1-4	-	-	CASSNKQTTNEKLFF	TGTGCCAGCAGCAATAAACAGACAACTAATGAAAAACTGTTTTTT
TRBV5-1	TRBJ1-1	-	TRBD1	CASSLLGQGNMNTEAFF	TGCGCCAGCAGCTTGTTAGGACAGGGAAATATGAACACTGAAGCTTTCTTT
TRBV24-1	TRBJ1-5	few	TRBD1	CATSDPTQGNNQPQHF	TGTGCCACCAGTGATCCGACACAGGGGAACAATCAGCCCCAGCATTTT
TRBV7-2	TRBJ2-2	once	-	CASSLGILTGELFF	TGTGCCAGCAGCTTAGGAATTCTAACCGGGGAGCTGTTTTTT